This T cell receptor (beta chain) is from a study of cytomegalovirus exposure and HLA in healthy donors (TCRdb year 2017). About the study as a whole: According to an earlier analysis of several hundred of the donors, 150 million to 200 million T cells yielded 117 million unique TCR beta sequences and about 300 Gb of sequence data. An early release covering roughly 640 HLA-typed donors comprised approximately 290 gigabases of sequencing data and roughly 86 million unique TCR sequences. Of the roughly 410 genotyped donors, approximately 80% were placed in the genetic ancestry cluster associated with self-reported Caucasian donors. The study aimed to test whether signatures of past pathogen exposure could be identified by cataloging public T cell receptors. The T cell repertoires of several hundred subjects were profiled by immunosequencing and related to cytomegalovirus serostatus. Along with the roughly 670-subject first cohort, a separate validation cohort of over a hundred different subjects was used. The study combined high-throughput TCR immunosequencing, statistical association of individual TCRs with disease status, and machine learning to predict cytomegalovirus infection status. A later analysis re-examined previously published TCR beta repertoires from about 670 donors and added high-resolution HLA genotyping to investigate patterns of TCR occurrence. In the later analysis, no new phenotypic data were used to find candidate immune exposures; instead, reliance was placed on TCR beta sequences and their occurrence across donors. To decide whether each TCR beta V gene segment behaved as functional or pseudogenic, an earlier analysis of some 600 of the donors relied on high-throughput TCR beta sequencing. Donor age, sex, ethnicity and CMV serostatus were compiled alongside the repertoire data. A later genetic analysis took genome-wide SNP genotypes for about 65% of the 666 donors and used that subset as a discovery cohort. All discovery cohort repertoires had been generated using a single sequencing platform. Both class I and class II loci were covered by HLA typing, at four-digit resolution. Typing coverage varied by locus: roughly 629-640 donors for A, B, C, DRB1 and DQB1; roughly 500 for DQA1; around 610 for DPA1; approximately 450 for DPB1. About five DR-DQ haplotypes were treated as single units for association and clustering because of strong linkage in the cohort. Among 398 genotyped donors of the cohort, an average of approximately 240,000 unique TCR beta nucleotide sequences were sequenced per donor, roughly 18% of them non-productive. The full study reports these points: Compared with the approximately 670-donor mean, donors in an Asian-associated ancestry cluster had fewer N-insertions in productive TCRs, according to a later genetic analysis. According to a later analysis, TCR association rates differed among HLA loci, with DRB1 alleles showing the most associated TCRs and HLA-C alleles showing the fewest. When HLA alleles, especially DR and DQ, strongly co-occurred, TCR associations were difficult to assign to individual alleles. While some public TCRs were present in many individuals, most TCR sequences turned up only very rarely across donors. In the study, some 160 TCR beta chains were listed as associated with cytomegalovirus. The sequencing pipeline was judged likely to have produced a cluster of highly shared sequence variants as a technical artifact. Presence/absence analyses assumed roughly uniform sequencing depth across donors, an assumption that may not hold. A further reported finding was that TCR beta sequences accurately predicted the HLA-A and HLA-B alleles for most subjects in the first cohort. In an earlier analysis of roughly 500 of the donors, most TCR beta V segments appeared in productive rearrangements about 87% or about 30% of the time, broadly matching IMGT annotations. In vitro tests confirmed that a few of the cytomegalovirus-associated TCR beta chains recognize cytomegalovirus antigens. An association between a missense DCLRE1C variant and V-gene and J-gene trimming of TCR beta chains was found in a later genetic analysis and replicated in an independent cohort. Correlated functional status among segregating V segments might be attributable to linkage disequilibrium, but an unknown experimental factor could not be ruled out. Specific HLA alleles were associated with 15,000 to 20,000 TCR beta sequences at a false discovery rate of 0.05 in a later analysis. It was suggested by the authors that the approach could potentially be generalized to other disease states and immunological phenotypes. Because counts were too low, about 18 rarely observed V segments, including chromosome 9 orphons, were left out of the earlier analysis of 587 of the donors. According to a later analysis, parvovirus B19, influenza, CMV and Epstein-Barr virus appeared linked to several top co-occurrence clusters. A later analysis found that most CMV-associated TCR beta chains appeared HLA-restricted, with HLA associations seemingly driven largely by CMV exposure. This cohort had only TCR beta chains sequenced, and the lack of alpha or paired-chain data limited which features could be detected. Some IMGT-functional V segments, including TRBV6-2 and TRBV6-3, could not be distinguished by the 87-base-pair reads and were therefore excluded. HLA typing was unavailable for some donors at each locus, so association tests used only the typed subset. For the cohort, immune exposure information was limited to CMV serostatus. The classifier was reported to diagnose cytomegalovirus status with high specificity and sensitivity in both the original and validation cohorts. In a later analysis, HLA-associated TCR beta chains were found to be more clonally expanded and to have lower generation probabilities than equally common non-associated chains.

A note on this clone: Its antigen target is currently unknown. No base-level quality is on record; no much larger clone is a single base apart.

Between the V and J ends, shortened by 0 bases and 0 bases respectively, the junction contains 15 bases. The CDR3 has 18 amino acids, counting the end cysteine and phenylalanine. Only the CDR3 DNA stays, 54 bases, in frame from base 1. Looking up the germline V gene yields CDR1 LGHNA and CDR2 YSLEER. The cohort was made up of 650 to 700 healthy bone marrow donors. Cohort members were all nominally healthy when sampled, although unrecorded immune exposures were likely present. The donor tested CMV seronegative, placing the donor among the 300 to 450 seronegative members of the cohort. A peripheral blood sample was collected from each donor, and TCR beta sequencing was performed on peripheral blood mononuclear cells. The Qiagen DNeasy Blood Extraction Kit was used to extract genomic DNA from the blood cell samples. The library came from the immunoSEQ multiplex PCR assay. For the multiplex PCR, a mixture combining 60 forward primers for TCR Vbeta segments and 13 reverse primers for TCR Jbeta segments was used. A multiplex PCR assay on genomic DNA amplified the CDR3 region of rearranged TCR beta genes. On the Illumina HiSeq System, the amplified TCR beta libraries were sequenced as 87-base-pair reads. The study's own analysis went as follows. A later analysis counted about 80 million unique TCR beta chains across the 650 to 700 repertoires, and around 9.9 million of these chains were shared by at least two donors. Raw reads were error-corrected and collapsed into unique sequences with a nearest-neighbor algorithm that merged closely related sequences to remove PCR and sequencing errors. To assign V, D and J gene segments, CDR3 sequences were aligned to IMGT reference sequences. Each retained sequence needed at least a six-nucleotide match to both a V gene segment and a J gene segment. A rearrangement was called productive if the CDR3 had no stop codons and remained in frame with V and J, and every other rearrangement was called non-productive. Following IMGT convention, CDR3 was defined as the stretch from the second conserved V-encoded cysteine up to the conserved J-encoded phenylalanine. The earlier analysis of a few hundred of the donors excluded any sequence lacking an unambiguous match to a single V gene segment. An earlier analysis of 587 of the donors classified V segments as functional when productive rearrangements were above 56.7% and as segregating when the standard deviation between donors was above 5%. To diagnose cytomegalovirus status from the catalog of TCR beta chain sequences, a statistical classification framework was built. In a later analysis, TCR nucleotide sequences were compared against IMGT/GENE-DB human TR gene sequences so that V and J genes could be assigned. A later analysis assigned CDR3 sequences and most-parsimonious VDJ recombination scenarios with the TCRdist pipeline. In a later analysis, each TCR beta chain was defined by its CDR3 amino acid sequence together with its V-gene family, and reads without a unique V-gene family were excluded. A later analysis removed 450 to 600 highly shared, low-generation-probability nucleotide sequences to deal with suspected cross-contamination and a sequencing artifact. In a later analysis, a clonal expansion index was calculated for each public chain from normalized within-repertoire ranks of inferred template counts. A later analysis computed generation probabilities with a VDJ recombination model fitted to out-of-frame rearrangements, and checked the results against IGoR. A later analysis scored TCR-TCR, TCR-HLA and TCR-CMV co-occurrence with hypergeometric tests, applying a repertoire-size bias correction to TCR pairs. To estimate false discovery rates, a later analysis permuted the HLA or CMV assignments 20 times. In a later analysis, co-occurring TCRs were grouped using DBSCAN, and TCRdist sequence similarity was added for clustering within HLA-allele-positive subsets. For co-occurrence clustering, repertoires with fewer than 30,000 or more than 120,000 public chains were excluded, along with a handful of repertoires with anomalous nucleotide sharing. Sourced from immuneACCESS, this table was stored by TCRdb with only in-frame sequences that have V and J called. A share of the clones is absent; for the studies checked, an unresolved V gene accounts for under half, and the remainder has no known explanation. V and J calls and clone size come straight from that table; D and trimming were deduced from the DNA. A total of under 150,000 clones appear in this sample, about 64% of them only once. The ten largest clones represent less than 2.5% of the sample.

The sample consisted of PBMCs. The source is a woman between 35 and 50 years old in good health and CMV-seronegative. The chain joins TRBV4-3 to TRBJ1-5; TRBD1 could be the D gene, as 5 bases match. Here the CDR3 is given as CASSQDRGRGNSNQPQHF. The nucleotide sequence is TGCGCCAGCAGCCAAGATCGGGGCCGGGGGAATAGCAATCAGCCCCAGCATTTT.